These 4 T cell receptor beta chains share one sample of origin, sequenced in a study of blood T cell repertoires in COVID-19. Profiling relied on immunoSEQ multiplex PCR, and the TCRdb table lists in-frame clones only, not all of them. The sample records about 150,000 clones, more than 80% being singletons. Sequenced sample: peripheral blood. Receptor source: a human donor in a cohort sampled during active COVID-19.

The genes are TRBV6-1 and TRBJ2-7, with a weak D call TRBD1 (6 bases). Between the trimmed V and J ends, which lost 2 bases and 6 bases, there was a span of 8 bases. The germline V gene has CDR1 MNHNS and CDR2 SASEGT. This CDR3 region has 12 residues. The CDR3 loop reads CASSEIRGEQYF. The CDR3 region has the DNA TGTGCCAGCAGTGAAATCAGGGGCGAGCAGTACTTC.

This chain connects TRBV27 to TRBJ2-7; 15 bases align to TRBD2. The V gene end was trimmed by 2 bases and the J gene end by 7 bases; junction bases not matched to a gene: 3. The germline V gene has CDR1 MNHEY and CDR2 SMNVEV (reference sequence). The CDR3 sequence is 15 residues long. The CDR3 coding sequence is TGTGCCAGCAGTTTACGGACTAGCGGGGGGGAAGAGCAGTACTTC. As protein: CASSLRTSGGEEQYF.

This clone was observed a handful of times. CDR3 sequence reads: CASSSPGLKLFF. CDR3 nucleotide sequence: TGTGCCAGCAGCTCGCCAGGGCTCAAACTGTTTTTT. V and J are TRBV3-1 (or the pseudogene TRBV3-2) and TRBJ1-4, with D possibly matching TRBD1 (5 bases). CDR3 size: 12 residues. The V gene's germline CDR1 is LGHDT and CDR2 YNNKEL (reference sequence). Trimming stripped 5 bases from V and 11 bases from J, with 12 bases between.

The chain carries TRBV24-1 and TRBJ2-7; unclear D gene. The CDR3 spans 16 residues. Trimming stripped 0 bases from V and 7 bases from J, with 18 bases between. Germline CDR1 reads KGHDR; CDR2 reads SFDVKD. Here the CDR3 DNA reads TGTGCCACCAGTGATTTGCAAATCCGGCGGCCTTTGGAGCAGTACGTC. This codes for CATSDLQIRRPLEQYV.